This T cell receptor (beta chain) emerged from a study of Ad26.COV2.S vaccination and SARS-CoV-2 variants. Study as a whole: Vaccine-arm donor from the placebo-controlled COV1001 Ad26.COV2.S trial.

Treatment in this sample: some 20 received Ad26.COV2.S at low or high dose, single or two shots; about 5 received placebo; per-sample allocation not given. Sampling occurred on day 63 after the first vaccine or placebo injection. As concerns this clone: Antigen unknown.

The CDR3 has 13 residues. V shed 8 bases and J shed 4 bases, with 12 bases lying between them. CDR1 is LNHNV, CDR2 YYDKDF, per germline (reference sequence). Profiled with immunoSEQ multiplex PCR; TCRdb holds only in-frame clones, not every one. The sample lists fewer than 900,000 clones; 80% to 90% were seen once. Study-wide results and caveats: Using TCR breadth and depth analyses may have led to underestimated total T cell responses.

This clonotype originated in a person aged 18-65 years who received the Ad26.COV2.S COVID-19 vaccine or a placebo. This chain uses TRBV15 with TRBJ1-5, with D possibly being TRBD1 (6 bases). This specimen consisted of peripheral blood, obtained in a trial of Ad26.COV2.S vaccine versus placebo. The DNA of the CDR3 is TGTGCCACCTCCAAACAGGGTAATCAGCCCCAGCATTTT. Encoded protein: CATSKQGNQPQHF.